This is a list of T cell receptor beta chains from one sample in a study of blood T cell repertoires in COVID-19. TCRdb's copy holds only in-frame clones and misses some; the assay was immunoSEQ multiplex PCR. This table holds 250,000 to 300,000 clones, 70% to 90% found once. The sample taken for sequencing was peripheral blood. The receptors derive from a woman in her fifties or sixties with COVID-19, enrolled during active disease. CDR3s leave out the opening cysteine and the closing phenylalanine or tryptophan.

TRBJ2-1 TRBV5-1 ASSQGQGYNEQF
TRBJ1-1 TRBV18 ASSPPTGLSNTEAF
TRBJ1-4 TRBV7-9 ASSSGGDTNEKLF
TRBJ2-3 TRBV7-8 ASSMRRTSGRADTQY
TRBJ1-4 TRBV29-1 SANRGGEKLF
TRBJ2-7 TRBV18 ASSPGTGDEQY
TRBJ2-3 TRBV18 ASHPGLGSTDTQY
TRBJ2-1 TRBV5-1 ASSLVTSGYNEQF
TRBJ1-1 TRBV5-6 ASSPILGFEAF
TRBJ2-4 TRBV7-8 ASSLAKRVAKNIQY
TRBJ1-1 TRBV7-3 ASSHGQSTEAF
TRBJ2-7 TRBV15 ATSSTPGGEQY
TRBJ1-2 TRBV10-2 ASSPLLATPYGYT
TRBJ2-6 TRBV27 ASSLNSGANVLT
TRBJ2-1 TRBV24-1 ATSPIPGTGNYNEQF
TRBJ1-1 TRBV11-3 ASRGVVGTEAF
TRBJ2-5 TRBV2 ASSELLAGQETQY
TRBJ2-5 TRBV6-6 AGSTPGGAFGETQY
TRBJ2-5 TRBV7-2 ASSPRGGRASETQY
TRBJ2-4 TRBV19 ASSLGTSAGKNIQY
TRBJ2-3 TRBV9 ASSVSPTSTDTQY
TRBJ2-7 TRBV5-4 ASSRDRGKNEQY
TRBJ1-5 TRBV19 ASSIAGRGGNQPQH
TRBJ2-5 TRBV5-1 ASSLSRAQETQY
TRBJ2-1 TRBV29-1 SVSGTSGSYNEQF
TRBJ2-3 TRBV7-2 ASSLVASSTDTQY
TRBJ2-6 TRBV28 ASSYAHRGLGPSGANVLT